This T cell receptor beta chain was identified during a study of blood T cells in healthy people across ages. The CDR3 covers 16 residues. The trim removed 5 bases at V and 2 bases at J, leaving 12 bases unmatched. PCR was performed a second time for about 7 to 12 cycles using a sample-barcoded 5' primer and a J-beta primer mix. TCRdb re-analysed the 5' RACE reads in MiXCR, keeping a single row per CDR3 protein. Of around 900,000 distinct CDR3 sequences in the sample, 25% to 30% were seen once. J is TRBJ2-7 and V is TRBV12-3 or TRBV12-4; 7 nucleotides align to TRBD1. The clonotype was recovered from a woman older than 75 in good health. The sequenced sample consisted of blood. This CDR3 is CASSPRSGTETYEQYF. DNA of the CDR3: TGTGCCAGCAGTCCACGATCTGGGACAGAGACCTACGAGCAGTACTTC.